Below, 4 T cell receptor beta chains from the same sample are listed, as sequenced in a study of blood T cell repertoires in COVID-19. Generated by immunoSEQ multiplex PCR, the TCRdb table keeps only in-frame clones and is missing some. The sample yields 200,000 or so clones, 60% to 80% seen once. Material: peripheral blood. All receptors come from a man aged 55 to 69 with active or convalescent COVID-19.

For the CDR3, the DNA is TGTGCCAGCAGCCCAGGACTAGCGGGAGGGGAAGGGGGTGAGCAGTTCTTC. This gives the protein CASSPGLAGGEGGEQFF. This chain links TRBV5-4 with TRBJ2-1; TRBD2 matches 15 bases. Germline-derived CDR1 and CDR2 are SGHNT and YYREEE (reference sequence). J was trimmed by 9 bases and V by 4 bases; bases with no gene match: 11. The CDR3 runs to 17 residues.

As concerns this clone: Different DNA sequences within this sample yield the same CDR3. The chain joins TRBV7-9 to TRBJ2-3; D may be TRBD1 (5 bases). This CDR3 has 14 residues. CDR1 is SEHNR, CDR2 FQNEAQ, per germline (reference sequence). V was trimmed by 5 bases and J by 0 bases, leaving 9 bases between them. The CDR3 DNA is TGTGCCAGCAGCCTGAAGGGGAGCACAGATACGCAGTATTTT. It encodes CASSLKGSTDTQYF.

For the CDR3, the DNA is TGTGCCACCAGTGAGGCGGGACCTGGTCAGCCCCAGCATTTT. Translation gives CATSEAGPGQPQHF. This chain links TRBV24-1 with TRBJ1-5; D is perhaps TRBD1 (5 bases). V was pared by 4 bases and J by 6 bases, with 12 bases between. Per the germline V gene, CDR1 is KGHDR and CDR2 is SFDVKD. The CDR3 covers 14 residues.

J is TRBJ2-1 and V is TRBV29-1, with TRBD2 matching over 12 bases. The CDR3 has 17 amino acids. J was trimmed by 2 bases and V by 4 bases; bases with no gene match: 9. The germline gives CDR1 SQVTM, CDR2 ANQGSEA. The CDR3 protein is CSVAAPSGRAPYNEQFF. The CDR3 DNA reads TGCAGCGTTGCCGCCCCTAGCGGGAGGGCCCCCTACAATGAGCAGTTCTTC.